The text below deals with one T cell receptor beta chain. These data come from a study of blood T cell repertoires in COVID-19. Study at large: PBMCs, B-cell-depleted T cells, or T cells were the source of the cDNA or gDNA that made up the material.

Here immunoSEQ multiplex PCR was the method, and the copy in TCRdb shows in-frame clones only, minus some. Of under 200,000 clones listed, around 84% were seen once; the top ten hold roughly 4.5%. The specimen sequenced was peripheral blood. This TCR came from a woman at least 80 years old with acute or convalescent COVID-19.

The CDR3 DNA reads TGTGCCACAGGAGTCGCAACTAATGAAAAACTGTTTTTT. This translates into CATGVATNEKLFF. The chain is built from TRBV15 and TRBJ1-4; D gene uncertain. Deletions cut 9 bases from V and 0 bases from J, with 8 bases between. This CDR3 has 13 amino acids. CDR1 is LNHNV and CDR2 is YYDKDF in the germline V gene (reference sequence). Drawing the rest from reference TRBV15 and TRBJ1-4, the complete variable domain is DAMVIQNPRYQVTQFGKPVTLSCSQTLNHNVMYWYQQKSSQAPKLLFHYYDKDFNNEADTPDNFQSRRPNTSFCFLDIRSPGLGDTAMYLCATGVATNEKLFFGSGTQLSVL.